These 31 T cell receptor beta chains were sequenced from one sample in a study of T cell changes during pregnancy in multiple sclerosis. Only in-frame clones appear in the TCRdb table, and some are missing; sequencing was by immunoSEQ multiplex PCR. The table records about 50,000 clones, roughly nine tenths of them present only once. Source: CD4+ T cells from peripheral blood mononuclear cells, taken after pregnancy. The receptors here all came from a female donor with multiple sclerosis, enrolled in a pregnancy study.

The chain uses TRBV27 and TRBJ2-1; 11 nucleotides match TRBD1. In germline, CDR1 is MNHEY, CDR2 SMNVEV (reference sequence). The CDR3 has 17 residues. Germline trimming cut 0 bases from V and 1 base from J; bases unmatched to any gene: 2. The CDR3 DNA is TGTGCCAGCAGTTTATCCGGGACAGGGGGATCCTACAATGAGCAGTTCTTC. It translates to CASSLSGTGGSYNEQFF.

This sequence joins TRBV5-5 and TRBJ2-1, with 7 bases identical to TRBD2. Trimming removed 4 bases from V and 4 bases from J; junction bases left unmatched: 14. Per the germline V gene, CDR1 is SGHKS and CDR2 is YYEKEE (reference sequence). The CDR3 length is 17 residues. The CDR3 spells CASSRGVSSGGYNEQFF. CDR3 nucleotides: TGTGCCAGCAGCAGGGGCGTCTCTAGCGGAGGTTACAATGAGCAGTTCTTC.

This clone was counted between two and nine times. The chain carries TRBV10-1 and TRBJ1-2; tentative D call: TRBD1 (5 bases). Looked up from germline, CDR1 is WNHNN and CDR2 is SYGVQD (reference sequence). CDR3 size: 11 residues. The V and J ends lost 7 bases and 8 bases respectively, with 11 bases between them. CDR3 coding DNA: TGCGCCAGCACCTTTAAGGGGGGCTACACCTTC. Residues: CASTFKGGYTF.

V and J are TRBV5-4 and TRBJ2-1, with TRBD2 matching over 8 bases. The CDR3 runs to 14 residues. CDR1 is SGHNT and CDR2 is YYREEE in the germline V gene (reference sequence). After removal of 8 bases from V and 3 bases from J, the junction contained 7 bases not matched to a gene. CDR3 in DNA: TGTGCCAGTACAAGCGGGAGCGGCTACAATGAGCAGTTCTTC. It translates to CASTSGSGYNEQFF.

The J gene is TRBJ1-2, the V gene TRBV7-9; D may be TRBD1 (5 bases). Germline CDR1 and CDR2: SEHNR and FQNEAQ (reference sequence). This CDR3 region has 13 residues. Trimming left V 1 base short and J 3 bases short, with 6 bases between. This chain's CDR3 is CASSLGQYYGYTF. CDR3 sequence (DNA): TGTGCCAGCAGCTTAGGACAGTACTATGGCTACACCTTC.

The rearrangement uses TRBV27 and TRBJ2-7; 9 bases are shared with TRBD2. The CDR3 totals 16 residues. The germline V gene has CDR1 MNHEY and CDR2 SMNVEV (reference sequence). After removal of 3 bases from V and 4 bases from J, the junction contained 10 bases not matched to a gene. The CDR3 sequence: CASSFQRIAGEYEQYF. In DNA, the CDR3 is TGTGCCAGCAGTTTCCAGCGAATAGCGGGAGAGTACGAGCAGTACTTC.

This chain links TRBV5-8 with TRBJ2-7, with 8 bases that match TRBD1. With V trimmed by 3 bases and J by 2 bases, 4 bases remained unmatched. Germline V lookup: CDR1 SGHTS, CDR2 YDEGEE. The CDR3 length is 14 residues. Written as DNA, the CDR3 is TGTGCCAGCAGCTCATGGACAGGGACCTACGAGCAGTACTTC. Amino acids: CASSSWTGTYEQYF.

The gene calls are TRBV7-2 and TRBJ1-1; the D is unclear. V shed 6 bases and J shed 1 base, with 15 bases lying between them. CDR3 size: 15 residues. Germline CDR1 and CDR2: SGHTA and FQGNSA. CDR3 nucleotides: TGTGCCAGCAGTTCTTTTCGAAGCTCGAACACTGAAGCTTTCTTT. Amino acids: CASSSFRSSNTEAFF.

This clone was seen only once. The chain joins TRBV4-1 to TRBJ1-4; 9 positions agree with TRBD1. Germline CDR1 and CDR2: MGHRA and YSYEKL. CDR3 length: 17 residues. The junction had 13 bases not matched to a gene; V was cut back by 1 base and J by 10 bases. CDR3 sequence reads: CASSQAVGRTGEGKLFF. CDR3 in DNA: TGCGCCAGCAGCCAAGCCGTTGGTCGGACAGGGGAGGGAAAACTGTTTTTT.

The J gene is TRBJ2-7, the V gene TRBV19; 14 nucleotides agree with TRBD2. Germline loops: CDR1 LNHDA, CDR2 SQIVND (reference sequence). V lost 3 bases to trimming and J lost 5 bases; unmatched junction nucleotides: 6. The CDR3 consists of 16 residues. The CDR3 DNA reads TGTGCCAGTAGTATTAATCCGGGACTAGCGGGAGACGAGCAGTACTTC. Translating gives CASSINPGLAGDEQYF.

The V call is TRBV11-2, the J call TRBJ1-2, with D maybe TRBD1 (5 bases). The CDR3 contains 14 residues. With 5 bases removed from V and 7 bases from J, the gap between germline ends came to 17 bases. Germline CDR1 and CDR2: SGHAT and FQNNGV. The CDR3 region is CASSPAAGMGGYTF. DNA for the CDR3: TGTGCCAGCAGCCCAGCCGCAGGGATGGGTGGCTACACCTTC.

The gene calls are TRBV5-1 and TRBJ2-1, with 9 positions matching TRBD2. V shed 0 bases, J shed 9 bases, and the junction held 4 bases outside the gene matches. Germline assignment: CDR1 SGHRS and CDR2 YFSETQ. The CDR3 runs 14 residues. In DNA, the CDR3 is TGCGCCAGCAGCTTGGGCGGGAGGGGGGTTGAGCAGTTCTTC. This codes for CASSLGGRGVEQFF.

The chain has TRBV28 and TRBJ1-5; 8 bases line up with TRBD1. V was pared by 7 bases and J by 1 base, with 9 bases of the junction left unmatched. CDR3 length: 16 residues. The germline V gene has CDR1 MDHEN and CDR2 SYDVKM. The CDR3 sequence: CASNPWGTGSNQPQHF. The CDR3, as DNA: TGTGCCAGCAACCCCTGGGGGACAGGCAGCAATCAGCCCCAGCATTTT.

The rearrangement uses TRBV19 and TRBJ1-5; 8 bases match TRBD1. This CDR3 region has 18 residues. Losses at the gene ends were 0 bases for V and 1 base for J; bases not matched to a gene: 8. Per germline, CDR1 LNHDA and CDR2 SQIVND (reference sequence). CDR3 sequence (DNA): TGTGCCAGTAGTATAGAACGGAGGACAGGGCTGAGCAATCAGCCCCAGCATTTT. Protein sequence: CASSIERRTGLSNQPQHF.

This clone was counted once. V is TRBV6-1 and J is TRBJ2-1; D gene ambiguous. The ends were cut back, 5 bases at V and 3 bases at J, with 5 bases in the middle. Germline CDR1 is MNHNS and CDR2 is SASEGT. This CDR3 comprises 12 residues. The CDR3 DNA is TGTGCCAGCAGTCTCGTCTACAATGAGCAGTTCTTC. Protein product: CASSLVYNEQFF.

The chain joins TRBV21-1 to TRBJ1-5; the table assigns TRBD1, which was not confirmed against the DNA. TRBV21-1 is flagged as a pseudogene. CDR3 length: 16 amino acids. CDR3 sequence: CASSKAPGGSGQPQHF. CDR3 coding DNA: TGTGCCAGCAGCAAAGCTCCAGGGGGCAGCGGGCAGCCCCAGCATTTT.

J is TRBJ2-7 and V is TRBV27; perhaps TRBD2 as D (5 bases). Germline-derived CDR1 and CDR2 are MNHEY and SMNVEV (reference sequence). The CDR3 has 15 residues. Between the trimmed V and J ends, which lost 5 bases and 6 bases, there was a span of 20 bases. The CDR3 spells CASSQLGIDGGEQYF. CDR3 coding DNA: TGTGCCAGCAGTCAACTCGGGATCGACGGTGGCGAGCAGTACTTC.

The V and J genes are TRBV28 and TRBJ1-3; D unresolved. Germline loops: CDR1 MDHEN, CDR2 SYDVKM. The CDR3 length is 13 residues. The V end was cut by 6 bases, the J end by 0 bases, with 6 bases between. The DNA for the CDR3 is TGTGCCAGCAGATGGAGCTCTGGAAACACCATATATTTT. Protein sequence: CASRWSSGNTIYF.

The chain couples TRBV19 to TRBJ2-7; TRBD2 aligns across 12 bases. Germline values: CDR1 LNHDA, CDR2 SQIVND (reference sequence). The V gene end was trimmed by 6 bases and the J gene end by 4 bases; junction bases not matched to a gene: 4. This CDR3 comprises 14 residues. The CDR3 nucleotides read TGTGCCAGTAGACCTCTAGCGGGAGGGTACGAGCAGTACTTC. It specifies CASRPLAGGYEQYF.

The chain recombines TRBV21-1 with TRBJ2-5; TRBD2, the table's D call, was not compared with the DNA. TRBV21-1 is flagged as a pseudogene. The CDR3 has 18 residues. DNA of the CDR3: TGTGCCAGCAGCAAAAGGCCGGGACTAGCGGGAGGCCCAGAGACCCAGTACTTC. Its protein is CASSKRPGLAGGPETQYF.

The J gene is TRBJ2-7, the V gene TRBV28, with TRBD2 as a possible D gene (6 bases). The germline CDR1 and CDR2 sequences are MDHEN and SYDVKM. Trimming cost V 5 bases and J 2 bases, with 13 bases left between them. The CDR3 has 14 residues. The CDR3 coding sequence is TGTGCCAGCAGTCCCGGGGGTCGCACCTACGAGCAGTACTTC. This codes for CASSPGGRTYEQYF.

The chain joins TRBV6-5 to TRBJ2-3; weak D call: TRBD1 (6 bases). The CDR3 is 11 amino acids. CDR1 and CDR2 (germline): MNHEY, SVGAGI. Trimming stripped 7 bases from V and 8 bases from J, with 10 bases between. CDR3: CASTQGTTQYF. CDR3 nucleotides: TGTGCCAGCACCCAGGGGACTACGCAGTATTTT.

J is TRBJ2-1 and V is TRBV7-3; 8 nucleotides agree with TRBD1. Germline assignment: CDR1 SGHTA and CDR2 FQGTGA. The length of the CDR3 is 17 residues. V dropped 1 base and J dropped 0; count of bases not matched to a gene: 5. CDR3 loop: CASSLNAQGASYNEQFF. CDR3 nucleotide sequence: TGTGCCAGCAGCTTAAACGCCCAGGGGGCCTCCTACAATGAGCAGTTCTTC. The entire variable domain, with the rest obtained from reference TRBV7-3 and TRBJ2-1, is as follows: GAGVSQTPSNKVTEKGKYVELRCDPISGHTALYWYRQSLGQGPEFLIYFQGTGAADDSGLPNDRFFAVRPEGSVSTLKIQRTERGDSAVYLCASSLNAQGASYNEQFFGPGTRLTVL.

The CDR3 reads CSASWRGADTQYF. The CDR3 DNA reads as TGCAGCGCTTCCTGGCGGGGCGCAGATACGCAGTATTTT. V and J are TRBV29-1 and TRBJ2-3; D may be TRBD2 (6 bases). CDR1 is SQVTM, CDR2 ANQGSEA, per germline. The CDR3 runs to 13 residues. The V end lost 7 bases, the J end lost 4 bases, and 15 bases lay between the germline ends.

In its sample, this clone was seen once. The CDR3 loop is CASSDQGYEQYF. The CDR3 DNA follows: TGTGCCAGCAGTGACCAGGGCTACGAGCAGTACTTC. V usage is TRBV28 and J usage is TRBJ2-7; D possibly corresponds to TRBD1 (5 bases). The V and J ends lost 5 bases and 3 bases respectively, with 8 bases between them. Germline V lookup: CDR1 MDHEN, CDR2 SYDVKM. The CDR3 is 12 amino acids. Variable domain in full (rest from reference TRBV28 and TRBJ2-7): DVKVTQSSRYLVKRTGEKVFLECVQDMDHENMFWYRQDPGLGLRLIYFSYDVKMKEKGDIPEGYSVSREKKERFSLILESASTNQTSMYLCASSDQGYEQYFGPGTRLTVT.

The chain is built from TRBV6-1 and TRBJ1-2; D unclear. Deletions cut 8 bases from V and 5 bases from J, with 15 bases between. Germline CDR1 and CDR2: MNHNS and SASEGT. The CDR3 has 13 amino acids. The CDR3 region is CASLSDQFYGYTF. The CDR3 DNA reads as TGTGCCAGCCTCAGCGACCAGTTTTATGGCTACACCTTC.

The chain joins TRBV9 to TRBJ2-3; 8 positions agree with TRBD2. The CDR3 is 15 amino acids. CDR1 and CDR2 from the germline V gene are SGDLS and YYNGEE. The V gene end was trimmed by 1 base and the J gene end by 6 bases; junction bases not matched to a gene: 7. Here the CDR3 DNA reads TGTGCCAGCAGCGTATCGAGCGGGAGTTCGGATACGCAGTATTTT. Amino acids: CASSVSSGSSDTQYF.

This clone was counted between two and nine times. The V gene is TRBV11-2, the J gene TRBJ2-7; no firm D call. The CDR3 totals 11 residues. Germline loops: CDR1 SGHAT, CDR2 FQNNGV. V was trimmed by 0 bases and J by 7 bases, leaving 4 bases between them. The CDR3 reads CASSLDREQYF. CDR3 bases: TGTGCCAGCAGCTTAGACAGGGAGCAGTACTTC.

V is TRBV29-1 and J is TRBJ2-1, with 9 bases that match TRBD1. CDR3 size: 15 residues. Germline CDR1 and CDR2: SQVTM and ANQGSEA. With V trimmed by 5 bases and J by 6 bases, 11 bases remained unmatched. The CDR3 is CSVSGTGWSLNEQFF. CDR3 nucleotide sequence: TGCAGCGTTTCAGGGACAGGGTGGTCCCTCAATGAGCAGTTCTTC.

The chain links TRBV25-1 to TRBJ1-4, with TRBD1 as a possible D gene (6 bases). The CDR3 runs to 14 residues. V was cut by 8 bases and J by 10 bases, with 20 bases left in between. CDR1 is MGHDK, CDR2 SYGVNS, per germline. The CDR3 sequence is CASSEGDPWAKLFF. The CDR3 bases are TGTGCCAGCTCCGAGGGGGACCCCTGGGCAAAACTGTTTTTT.

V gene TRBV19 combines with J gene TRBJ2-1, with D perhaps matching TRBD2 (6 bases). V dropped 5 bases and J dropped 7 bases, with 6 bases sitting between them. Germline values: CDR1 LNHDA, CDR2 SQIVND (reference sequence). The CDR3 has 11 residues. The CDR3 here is CASSGRNEQFF. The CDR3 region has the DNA TGTGCCAGTAGTGGGAGGAATGAGCAGTTCTTC. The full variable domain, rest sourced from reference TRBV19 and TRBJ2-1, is DGGITQSPKYLFRKEGQNVTLSCEQNLNHDAMYWYRQDPGQGLRLIYYSQIVNDFQKGDIAEGYSVSREKKESFPLTVTSAQKNPTAFYLCASSGRNEQFFGPGTRLTVL.